This entry lists 30 T cell receptor beta chains sequenced from one sample in a study of blood T cells in healthy people across ages. The second PCR ran about 7 to 12 cycles with a sample-barcoded 5' primer and J-beta primers. TCRdb itself ran the 5' RACE reads through MiXCR, one entry per CDR3 protein. The data show approximately 800,000 distinct CDR3 sequences, 50% to 65% seen once. Sequences were obtained from blood. Receptor source: an elderly man in good health.

The rearrangement uses TRBV20-1 and TRBJ2-3; D is uncertain. The CDR3 has 14 amino acids. From germline, CDR1 is DFQATT and CDR2 SNEGSKA (reference sequence). Trimming removed 0 bases at V and 14 bases at J, with 21 bases between. For the CDR3, the DNA is TGCAGTGCTAGAGATCCTAGGACCCCCAGATACGCGTATTTT. Amino acid sequence: CSARDPRTPRYAYF.

The chain recombines TRBV6-1 with TRBJ1-2, with no clear D. CDR3 length: 14 amino acids. V was pared by 6 bases and J by 0 bases, with 11 bases between. The germline V gene has CDR1 MNHNS and CDR2 SASEGT. The CDR3 is CASRNILSNYGYTF. For the CDR3, the DNA is TGTGCCAGCAGGAACATCCTGTCTAACTATGGCTACACCTTC.

This clonotype occurred a few times. The gene calls are TRBV28 and TRBJ2-7; D may be TRBD2 (5 bases). Trimming took off 7 bases at V and 1 base at J, with 11 bases between the two ends. CDR1 is MDHEN, CDR2 SYDVKM, per germline. The CDR3 length is 13 residues. The chain's CDR3 is CASTRSGSYEQYF. DNA of the CDR3: TGTGCCAGCACCCGGAGCGGTTCCTACGAGCAGTACTTC.

The chain joins TRBV27 to TRBJ1-1; D possibly corresponds to TRBD1 (5 bases). CDR1 and CDR2 (germline): MNHEY, SMNVEV (reference sequence). Trimming left V 6 bases short and J 6 bases short, with 17 bases between. CDR3 length: 14 amino acids. The CDR3 sequence: CASSPSGGMAEAFF. DNA of the CDR3: TGTGCCAGCAGCCCCTCCGGGGGGATGGCTGAAGCTTTCTTT.

The chain is built from TRBV12-5 and TRBJ2-3; 8 bases agree with TRBD1. CDR1 is LGHNT, CDR2 FRNRAP, per germline. Losses at the gene ends were 1 base for V and 4 bases for J; bases not matched to a gene: 4. The CDR3 is 15 residues long. This CDR3 is CASGLGQGLADTQYF. DNA for the CDR3: TGTGCTAGTGGTTTGGGACAGGGGCTTGCAGATACGCAGTATTTT.

This clonotype was picked up a small number of times. One end of the junction fails to match germline, which may point to a read error. The chain uses TRBV5-1 and TRBJ1-2, with a weak D call TRBD1 (5 bases). CDR1 SGHRS and CDR2 YFSETQ come from the germline V gene. The CDR3 contains 17 residues. The CDR3 protein is CAGSLAPRQFNVYGYTF. The CDR3 bases are TGCGCCGGCAGCTTGGCCCCGAGACAGTTTAATGTCTATGGCTACACCTTC.

This sequence joins TRBV9 and TRBJ2-5, with D tentatively TRBD1 or TRBD2 (5 bases each). CDR1 SGDLS and CDR2 YYNGEE come from the germline V gene. The CDR3 loop spans 15 amino acids. V shed 4 bases and J shed 4 bases, with 17 bases lying between them. CDR3 DNA sequence: TGTGCCAGCAGCTTTCCGGGACCCTGGGGAGAGACCCAGTACTTC. This translates into CASSFPGPWGETQYF.

The genes are TRBV12-3 or TRBV12-4 and TRBJ2-2, with D unresolved. V dropped 7 bases and J dropped 10 bases, with 13 bases sitting between them. The CDR3 runs 12 residues. CDR3 amino acids: CASTLPFSELFF. The DNA of the CDR3 is TGTGCCAGCACCCTGCCCTTCTCGGAGCTGTTTTTT.

In the case of this clonotype: A read error may be the cause here, since a much bigger clone is one base away. The chain joins TRBV20-1 to TRBJ2-5; 11 nucleotides agree with TRBD2. Germline assignment: CDR1 DFQATT and CDR2 SNEGSKA (reference sequence). V lost 3 bases and J lost 11; bases outside the gene matches: 17. The CDR3 totals 16 residues. The CDR3 spells CSARMAGLAEGMKQYF. DNA for the CDR3: TGCAGTGCTAGGATGGCGGGACTAGCGGAGGGTATGAAGCAGTACTTC.

The chain employs TRBV27 and TRBJ2-7, with TRBD2 matching over 11 bases. V lost 3 bases to trimming and J lost 2 bases; unmatched junction nucleotides: 12. The CDR3 runs to 18 residues. Per the germline V gene, CDR1 is MNHEY and CDR2 is SMNVEV (reference sequence). The DNA of the CDR3 is TGTGCCAGCAGTTTCTTGAGTAGGACTAGCGGGCCTACCTACGAGCAGTACTTC. Translated, it gives CASSFLSRTSGPTYEQYF.

The chain carries TRBV14 and TRBJ1-5; no definite D call. The CDR3 sequence is 13 residues long. Germline lookup yields CDR1 SGHDN and CDR2 FVKESK. V was shortened by 2 bases and J by 5 bases, with 7 bases between the two germline ends. CDR3 nucleotide sequence: TGTGCCAGCAGCCAATCACGAGATCAGCCCCAGCATTTT. Amino acid sequence: CASSQSRDQPQHF.

On this clonotype itself: One base away lies a much larger clone, so this may be a sequencing read error. The chain joins TRBV6-2 or TRBV6-3 to TRBJ2-1; D is tentatively TRBD1 or TRBD2 (5 bases each). This CDR3 is 15 amino acids long. Per the germline V gene, CDR1 is MNHEY and CDR2 is SVGEGT. The CDR3 DNA sequence: TGTCCCAGCAGCCTAACCGGGACGGTCGTCAATGAGCAGTTCTTC. As protein: CPSSLTGTVVNEQFF.

A word on this clonotype: The CDR3 does not end in the conserved phenylalanine or tryptophan, so this is likely a read error. The chain couples TRBV24-1 to TRBJ2-1; 9 positions agree with TRBD2. V lost 6 bases, J lost 4 bases, and 3 bases stayed unmatched. The CDR3 has 14 residues. Germline CDR1 and CDR2: KGHDR and SFDVKD. The CDR3 nucleotides read TGTGCCACCAGTCTCCTAGCGGGGTACAATGAGCAGTTCCTC. This gives the protein CATSLLAGYNEQFL.

This chain joins TRBV4-1 and TRBJ2-3; 12 bases are shared with TRBD2. The germline V gene encodes CDR1 MGHRA and CDR2 YSYEKL. V gave up 3 bases and J gave up 2 bases; unmatched junction bases: 6. The CDR3 totals 17 residues. CDR3 sequence: CASSQRLAGEITDTQYF. The CDR3 nucleotides are TGCGCCAGCAGCCAGCGACTAGCGGGAGAGATCACAGATACGCAGTATTTT.

This clonotype was found a few times. As DNA, the CDR3 is TGCAGTGCTAGAGAGGACAGGGAAACCTACGAGCAGTACTTC. Translated, it gives CSAREDRETYEQYF. The V and J genes are TRBV20-1 and TRBJ2-7; 8 bases are shared with TRBD1. The J segment lost 2 bases and the V segment lost 0 bases, leaving 3 bases of the junction unmatched. Germline V gene data show CDR1 as DFQATT and CDR2 as SNEGSKA (reference sequence). The CDR3 spans 14 residues.

This clonotype was seen a few times. The V and J genes are TRBV29-1 and TRBJ2-1; the match to TRBD1 covers 10 bases. CDR1 and CDR2 from the germline V gene are SQVTM and ANQGSEA. The trim removed 4 bases at V and 7 bases at J, leaving 10 bases unmatched. The CDR3 has 15 amino acids. DNA for the CDR3: TGCAGCGTTGGGGGACAGGGGAGATTGGAGAATGAGCAGTTCTTC. It codes for CSVGGQGRLENEQFF.

This clonotype was recorded only once. The V and J genes are TRBV14 and TRBJ1-2; the D gene is possibly TRBD1 (5 bases). In germline, CDR1 is SGHDN, CDR2 FVKESK. The CDR3 has 14 residues. The V end lost 5 bases, the J end lost 5 bases, and 15 bases lay between the germline ends. DNA for the CDR3: TGTGCCAGCAGCAATCGGGACGGCACGTATGGCTACACCTTC. As protein: CASSNRDGTYGYTF.

The chain employs TRBV7-9 and TRBJ1-2; 7 bases agree with TRBD1. Germline V CDR1 and CDR2: SEHNR, FQNEAQ (reference sequence). This CDR3 is 16 amino acids long. V lost 2 bases and J lost 5; bases outside the gene matches: 11. DNA of the CDR3: TGTGCCAGCAGCTTAAAATGGGACAGTAGCAATTATGGCTACACCTTC. Translated, it gives CASSLKWDSSNYGYTF.

In the case of this clonotype: A read error may account for a junction end that differs from germline. V is TRBV11-3 and J is TRBJ2-1; 9 nucleotides match TRBD2. CDR3 size: 14 residues. Germline V gene data show CDR1 as SGHNT and CDR2 as YENEEA. CDR3 in amino acids: CASRAGGPYNGQFF. CDR3 bases: TGTGCCAGCAGGGCGGGAGGGCCTTACAATGGGCAGTTCTTC. Looking up the rest from reference TRBV11-3 and TRBJ2-1 gives the full variable domain: EAGVVQSPRYKIIEKKQPVAFWCNPISGHNTLYWYLQNLGQGPELLIRYENEEAVDDSQLPKDRFSAERLKGVDSTLKIQPAELGDSAVYLCASRAGGPYNGQFFGPGTRLTVL.

The chain employs TRBV2 and TRBJ2-1, with D maybe TRBD1 (5 bases). The CDR3 covers 14 residues. Germline loops: CDR1 SNHLY, CDR2 FYNNEI. Trimming left V 6 bases short and J 4 bases short, with 13 bases between. The CDR3 bases are TGTGCCAGCAGCGGTAAGACAGCTTACAATGAGCAGTTCTTC. Its protein is CASSGKTAYNEQFF. Drawing the rest from reference TRBV2 and TRBJ2-1, the complete variable domain is EPEVTQTPSHQVTQMGQEVILRCVPISNHLYFYWYRQILGQKVEFLVSFYNNEISEKSEIFDDQFSVERPDGSNFTLKIRSTKLEDSAMYFCASSGKTAYNEQFFGPGTRLTVL.

The chain joins TRBV10-3 to TRBJ2-7; 8 bases match TRBD2. The CDR3 contains 14 residues. CDR1 is ENHRY, CDR2 SYGVKD, per germline. With V trimmed by 3 bases and J by 3 bases, 4 bases remained unmatched. The DNA of the CDR3 is TGTGCCATCAGTGATGGGCGGGGGGTCTACGAGCAGTACTTC. Translation: CAISDGRGVYEQYF.

This clonotype turned up a few times. V gene TRBV5-1 combines with J gene TRBJ2-1; possibly TRBD1 or TRBD2 for D (6 bases each). This CDR3 is 14 amino acids long. Trimming pared 3 bases from V and 7 bases from J, leaving 14 bases between. Germline V CDR1 and CDR2: SGHRS, YFSETQ. This CDR3 is CASSWGDKRNEQFF. CDR3 coding DNA: TGCGCCAGCAGCTGGGGGGACAAAAGGAATGAGCAGTTCTTC.

The chain carries TRBV10-3 and TRBJ1-6; perhaps TRBD1 as D (6 bases). Germline V gives CDR1 ENHRY, CDR2 SYGVKD. The CDR3 spans 12 residues. V shed 10 bases and J shed 5 bases, with 9 bases lying between them. The CDR3 DNA follows: TGTGCCACCCGGACAGATAATTCACCCCTCCACTTT. This gives the protein CATRTDNSPLHF.

This clonotype was detected many times. An end of the junction differs from the germline gene, which may be a read error. The gene calls are TRBV5-1 and TRBJ1-6, with TRBD1 matching 9 bases. This CDR3 spans 14 amino acids. Germline CDR1 SGHRS, CDR2 YFSETQ. The CDR3 DNA reads TGTGCCAGCAGTTCAGGACAGGGGAATTCACCCCTCCACTTT. Translating it yields CASSSGQGNSPLHF.

As regards this clonotype: This sequence may be a read error, since a much larger clone differs from it by one base. The chain uses TRBV20-1 and TRBJ2-5, with D possibly being TRBD1 or TRBD2 (5 bases each). This CDR3 is 12 amino acids long. CDR1 is DFQATT and CDR2 is SNEGSKA in the germline V gene (reference sequence). The CDR3 sequence: CSALGRQEAQYF. CDR3 nucleotide sequence: TGCAGTGCTCTGGGACGACAAGAGGCCCAGTACTTC.

CDR3 in amino acids: CASRFGELTDTQYF. In DNA, the CDR3 is TGTGCCAGCAGATTTGGGGAGCTCACAGATACGCAGTATTTT. The chain recombines TRBV6-5 with TRBJ2-3, with D maybe TRBD2 (5 bases). The germline V and J ends were trimmed by 6 bases and 2 bases, with 12 bases remaining between them. This CDR3 spans 14 amino acids. Per germline, CDR1 MNHEY and CDR2 SVGAGI.

This clonotype was counted a few times. The J gene is TRBJ2-5, the V gene TRBV27; D not resolved. The tail of the sequence fits TRBJ2-7 better, so the J call may be wrong. The CDR3 sequence is 15 residues long. CDR1 MNHEY and CDR2 SMNVEV come from the germline V gene (reference sequence). CDR3 sequence: CASSATHLGRLEQYF. Here the CDR3 DNA reads TGTGCCAGCAGTGCAACTCACTTGGGTCGCCTCGAGCAGTACTTC.

This clonotype has more than one count but fewer than ten. The rearrangement joins TRBV20-1 to TRBJ2-1; 11 nucleotides align to TRBD2. Looked up from germline, CDR1 is DFQATT and CDR2 is SNEGSKA (reference sequence). V lost 2 bases and J lost 6; bases outside the gene matches: 9. The CDR3 runs to 16 residues. The CDR3 protein is CSARSFSGRAGNEQFF. The CDR3 bases are TGCAGTGCTAGAAGCTTTAGCGGGAGGGCCGGCAATGAGCAGTTCTTC.

This clonotype was detected ten times or more. The chain carries TRBV29-1 and TRBJ2-7; 8 nucleotides line up with TRBD1. This CDR3 contains 14 residues. J was trimmed by 2 bases and V by 2 bases; bases with no gene match: 5. CDR1 SQVTM and CDR2 ANQGSEA come from the germline V gene. CDR3 DNA: TGCAGCGTTGAAAAGACAGGGGCAGCCTACGAGCAGTACTTC. It translates to CSVEKTGAAYEQYF.

The sample holds a few counts of this clonotype. This sequence joins TRBV4-1 and TRBJ2-3; D is ambiguous. The germline V gene has CDR1 MGHRA and CDR2 YSYEKL. The CDR3 has 13 residues. V lost 3 bases to trimming and J lost 14 bases, with 18 bases between them. CDR3 DNA sequence: TGCGCCAGCAGCCAGCCACACGCGAGATACGCGTATTTT. Its protein is CASSQPHARYAYF.